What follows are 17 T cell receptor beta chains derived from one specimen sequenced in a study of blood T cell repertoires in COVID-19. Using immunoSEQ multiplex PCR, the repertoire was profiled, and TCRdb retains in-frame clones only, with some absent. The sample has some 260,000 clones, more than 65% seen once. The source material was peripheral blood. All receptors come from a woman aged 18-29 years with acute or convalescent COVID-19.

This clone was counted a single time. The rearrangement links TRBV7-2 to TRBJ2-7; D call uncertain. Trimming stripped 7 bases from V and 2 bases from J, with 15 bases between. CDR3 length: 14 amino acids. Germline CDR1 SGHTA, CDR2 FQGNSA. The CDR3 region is CASTPPANTYEQYF. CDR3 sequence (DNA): TGTGCCAGCACCCCACCAGCGAACACCTACGAGCAGTACTTC.

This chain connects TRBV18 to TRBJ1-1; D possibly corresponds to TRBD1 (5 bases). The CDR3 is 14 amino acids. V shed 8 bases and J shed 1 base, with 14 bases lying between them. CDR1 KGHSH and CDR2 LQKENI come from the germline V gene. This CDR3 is CASTPRQSNTEAFF. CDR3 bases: TGTGCCAGCACCCCTCGACAGTCGAACACTGAAGCTTTCTTT. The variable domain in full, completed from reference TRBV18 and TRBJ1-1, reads NAGVMQNPRHLVRRRGQEARLRCSPMKGHSHVYWYRQLPEEGLKFMVYLQKENIIDESGMPKERFSAEFPKEGPSILRIQQVVRGDSAAYFCASTPRQSNTEAFFGQGTRLTVV.

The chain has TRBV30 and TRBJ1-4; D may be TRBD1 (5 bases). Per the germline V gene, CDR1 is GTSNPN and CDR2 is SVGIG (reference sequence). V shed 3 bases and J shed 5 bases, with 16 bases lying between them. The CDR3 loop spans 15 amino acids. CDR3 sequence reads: CAWRSPGRANEKLFF. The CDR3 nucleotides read TGTGCCTGGAGGTCCCCCGGCAGGGCGAATGAAAAACTGTTTTTT.

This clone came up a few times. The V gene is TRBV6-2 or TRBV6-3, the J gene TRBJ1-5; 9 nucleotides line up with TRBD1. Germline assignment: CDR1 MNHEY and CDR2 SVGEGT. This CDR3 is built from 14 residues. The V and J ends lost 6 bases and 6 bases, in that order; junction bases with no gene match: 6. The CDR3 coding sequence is TGTGCCAGCAGCATACAGGGGGCGGGTCAGCCCCAGCATTTT. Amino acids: CASSIQGAGQPQHF.

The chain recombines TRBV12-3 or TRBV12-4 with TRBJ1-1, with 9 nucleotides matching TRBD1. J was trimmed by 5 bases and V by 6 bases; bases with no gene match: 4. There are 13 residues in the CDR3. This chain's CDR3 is CASSWTGVTEAFF. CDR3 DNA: TGTGCCAGCAGCTGGACAGGGGTTACTGAAGCTTTCTTT.

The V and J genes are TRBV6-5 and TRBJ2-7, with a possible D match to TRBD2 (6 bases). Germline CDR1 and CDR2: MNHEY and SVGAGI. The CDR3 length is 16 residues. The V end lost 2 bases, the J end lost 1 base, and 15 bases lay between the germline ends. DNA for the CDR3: TGTGCCAGCAGTTACGGGGACTTCACAACATCCTACGAGCAGTACTTC. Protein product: CASSYGDFTTSYEQYF.

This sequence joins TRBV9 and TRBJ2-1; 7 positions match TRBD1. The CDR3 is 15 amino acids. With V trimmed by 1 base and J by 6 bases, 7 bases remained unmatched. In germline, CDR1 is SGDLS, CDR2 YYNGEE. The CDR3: CASSVRVGQRNEQFF. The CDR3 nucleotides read TGTGCCAGCAGCGTACGGGTGGGACAGCGCAATGAGCAGTTCTTC.

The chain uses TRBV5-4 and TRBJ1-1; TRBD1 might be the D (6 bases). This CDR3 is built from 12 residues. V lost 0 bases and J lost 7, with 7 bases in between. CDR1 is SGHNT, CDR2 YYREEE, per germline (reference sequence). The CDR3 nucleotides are TGTGCCAGCAGCTTGGGGACAGTTGAAGCTTTCTTT. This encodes CASSLGTVEAFF.

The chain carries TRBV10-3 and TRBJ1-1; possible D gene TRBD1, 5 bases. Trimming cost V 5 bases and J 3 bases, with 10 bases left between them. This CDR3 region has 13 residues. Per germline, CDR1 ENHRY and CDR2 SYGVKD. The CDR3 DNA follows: TGTGCCATCAGTAGGGGCCGAGACACTGAAGCTTTCTTT. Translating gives CAISRGRDTEAFF.

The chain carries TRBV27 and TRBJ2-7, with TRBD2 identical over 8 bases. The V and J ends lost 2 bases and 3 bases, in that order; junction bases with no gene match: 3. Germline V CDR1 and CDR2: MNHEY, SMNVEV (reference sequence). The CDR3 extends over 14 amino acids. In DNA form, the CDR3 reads TGTGCCAGCAGTTTAGCGGGGACTAGCTACGAGCAGTACTTC. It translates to CASSLAGTSYEQYF.

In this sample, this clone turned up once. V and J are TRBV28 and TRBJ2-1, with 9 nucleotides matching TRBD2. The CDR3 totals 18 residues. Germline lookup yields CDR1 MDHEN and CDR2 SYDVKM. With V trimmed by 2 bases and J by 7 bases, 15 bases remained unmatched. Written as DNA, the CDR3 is TGTGCCAGCAGTTTACCCCCCCAACTAGCGGGCGGTAAGAATGAGCAGTTCTTC. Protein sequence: CASSLPPQLAGGKNEQFF.

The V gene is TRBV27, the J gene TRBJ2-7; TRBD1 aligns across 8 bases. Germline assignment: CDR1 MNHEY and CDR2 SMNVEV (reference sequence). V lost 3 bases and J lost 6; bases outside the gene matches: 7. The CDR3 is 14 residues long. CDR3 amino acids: CASSFSDRDPEQYF. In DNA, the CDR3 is TGTGCCAGCAGTTTCTCGGACAGGGACCCCGAGCAGTACTTC.

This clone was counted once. CDR3 sequence (DNA): TGTGCCAGCAGCATTAGCGGGAGGGCCCAGCTTTTCCTGTTCTTC. Translation gives CASSISGRAQLFLFF. J is TRBJ2-1 and V is TRBV7-9, with 11 bases identical to TRBD2. The trim removed 5 bases at V and 15 bases at J, leaving 15 bases unmatched. This CDR3 region has 15 residues. Germline values: CDR1 SEHNR, CDR2 FQNEAQ (reference sequence).

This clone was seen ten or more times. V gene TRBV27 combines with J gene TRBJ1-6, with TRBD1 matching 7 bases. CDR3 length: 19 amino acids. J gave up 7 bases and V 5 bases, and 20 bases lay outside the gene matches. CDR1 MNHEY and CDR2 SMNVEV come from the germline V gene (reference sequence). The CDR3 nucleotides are TGTGCCAGCAGTCCTCCCCCTACAGGGGCCCGTACTTTAAATTCACCCCTCCACTTT. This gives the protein CASSPPPTGARTLNSPLHF.

The CDR3 DNA sequence: TGTGCCAGCAGCCGCGCGGACAGGGCCTTGGGCTACACCTTC. Its translation is CASSRADRALGYTF. The chain carries TRBV3-1 (or the pseudogene TRBV3-2) and TRBJ1-2; 8 positions match TRBD1. Germline lookup yields CDR1 LGHDT and CDR2 YNNKEL (reference sequence). The CDR3 is 14 residues long. The ends lost 4 bases at V and 8 bases at J; junction bases unmatched: 9.

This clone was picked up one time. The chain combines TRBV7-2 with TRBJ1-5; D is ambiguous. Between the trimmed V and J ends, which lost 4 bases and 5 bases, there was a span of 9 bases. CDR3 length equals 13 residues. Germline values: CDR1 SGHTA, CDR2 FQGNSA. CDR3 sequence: CASSSDLDQPQHF. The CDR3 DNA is TGTGCCAGCAGCTCCGACCTAGATCAGCCCCAGCATTTT.

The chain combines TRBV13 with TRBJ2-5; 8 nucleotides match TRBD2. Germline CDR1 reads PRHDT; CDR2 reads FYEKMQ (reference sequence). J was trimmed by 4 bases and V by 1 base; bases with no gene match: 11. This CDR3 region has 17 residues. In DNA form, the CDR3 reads TGTGCCAGCAGCTTAGTAGGGGGACTAGGGTTCGGAGAGACCCAGTACTTC. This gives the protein CASSLVGGLGFGETQYF.